A single sample gave rise to the 13 T cell receptor beta chains below, sequenced in a study of human T cells and chemical hapten exposure. The template was total RNA from unfractionated whole blood. TCRdb used MiXCR to reprocess the 5' RACE reads, holding one entry per CDR3 protein. The sample holds about 140,000 distinct CDR3 sequences; around 4.1% are singletons and the top ten take under 1.5%. The receptors here all came from a female donor in good health.

There are many counts of this clonotype. The chain carries TRBV15 and TRBJ2-6; TRBD1 is a possible D gene (5 bases). Germline V lookup: CDR1 LNHNV, CDR2 YYDKDF (reference sequence). The CDR3 has 15 residues. With 0 bases removed from V and 12 bases from J, the gap between germline ends came to 15 bases. CDR3 protein: CATSRDEDTTRVLTF. The CDR3 DNA sequence: TGTGCCACCAGCAGAGATGAGGACACAACCCGCGTCCTGACTTTC.

Notes on this clonotype: The conserved final phenylalanine or tryptophan is absent from the CDR3, which likely points to a read error. This chain connects TRBV9 to TRBJ1-3; unclear D gene. The length of the CDR3 is 16 residues. Germline V gives CDR1 SGDLS, CDR2 YYNGEE. The V end lost 2 bases, the J end lost 6 bases, and 18 bases lay between the germline ends. CDR3 bases: TGTGCCAGCAGCGTGCTGCTCTCTGCAACACCAAACACCATATATTCT. This codes for CASSVLLSATPNTIYS.

This clonotype was observed many times. This chain connects TRBV4-2 to TRBJ2-7, with 8 bases that match TRBD1. The V and J ends lost 2 bases and 2 bases, in that order; junction bases with no gene match: 8. The CDR3 covers 16 residues. Germline assignment: CDR1 LGHNA and CDR2 YNFKEQ. In DNA form, the CDR3 reads TGTGCCAGCAGCCAACCTTCGGCAGGGGGCACCTACGAGCAGTACTTC. Translation gives CASSQPSAGGTYEQYF.

This clonotype was counted between two and nine times. The chain carries TRBV13 and TRBJ1-1, with a possible D match to TRBD1 (5 bases). The ends were cut back, 5 bases at V and 7 bases at J, with 20 bases in the middle. Germline V gene lookup returns CDR1 PRHDT and CDR2 FYEKMQ (reference sequence). There are 15 residues in the CDR3. In DNA form, the CDR3 reads TGTGCCAGCAGCCCGGCGCAGGGAGATTGGAGTGAAGCTTTCTTT. Encoded protein: CASSPAQGDWSEAFF.

The sample holds many counts of this clonotype. The J gene is TRBJ2-1, the V gene TRBV7-3; 8 bases agree with TRBD1. V shed 3 bases, J shed 6 bases, and the junction held 1 base outside the gene matches. Germline assignment: CDR1 SGHTA and CDR2 FQGTGA. The CDR3 contains 13 residues. For the CDR3, the DNA is TGTGCCAGCAGCTTCGGACAGGGCAATGAGCAGTTCTTC. Its protein is CASSFGQGNEQFF.

This clonotype showed up many times. V gene TRBV5-6 combines with J gene TRBJ1-2; D not certain. V was cut by 4 bases and J by 6 bases, with 16 bases left in between. Germline loops: CDR1 SGHDT, CDR2 YYEEEE. The CDR3 is made up of 14 amino acids. The CDR3 protein is CASSPTQISHGYTF. CDR3 coding DNA: TGTGCCAGCAGCCCGACACAGATTTCCCATGGCTACACCTTC.

This clonotype was detected many times. The V call is TRBV2, the J call TRBJ1-1; 7 nucleotides agree with TRBD1. V was clipped by 7 bases and J by 5 bases; unmatched bases: 13. There are 15 residues in the CDR3. Germline CDR1 is SNHLY and CDR2 is FYNNEI. The CDR3, as DNA: TGTGCCAGCATTGGAAGGACAGGATCGGGGACTGAAGCTTTCTTT. It yields the protein CASIGRTGSGTEAFF.

The chain recombines TRBV6-6 with TRBJ1-1, with TRBD1 matching over 7 bases. V was pared by 7 bases and J by 3 bases, with 5 bases of the junction left unmatched. The CDR3 is 13 residues long. Germline CDR1 MNHNY, CDR2 SVGAGI (reference sequence). The CDR3 nucleotides are TGTGCCAGCACCCCAGGGGGGTACACTGAAGCTTTCTTT. Its protein is CASTPGGYTEAFF.

Details on this clonotype: A junction end diverges from the germline sequence, so it may reflect a read error. This chain joins TRBV5-4 and TRBJ2-3; 10 bases agree with TRBD2. The CDR3 consists of 13 residues. From germline, CDR1 is SGHNT and CDR2 YYREEE (reference sequence). The CDR3 region is CATSGGAKDTQYF. The DNA of the CDR3 is TGTGCCACCAGCGGGGGGGCGAAAGATACGCAGTATTTT.

Many counts were recorded for this clonotype. The chain joins TRBV12-3 or TRBV12-4 to TRBJ1-2; D remains unclear. There are 14 residues in the CDR3. With 3 bases removed from V and 4 bases from J, the gap between germline ends came to 12 bases. The CDR3 region has the DNA TGTGCCAGCAGTTTTTCCGCGGTTGGCTATGGCTACACCTTC. Translating it yields CASSFSAVGYGYTF.

Ten or more counts support this clonotype. The chain has TRBV24-1 and TRBJ2-3, with D tentatively TRBD1 (5 bases). The CDR3 has 16 residues. The ends were cut back, 2 bases at V and 0 bases at J, with 11 bases in the middle. From germline, CDR1 is KGHDR and CDR2 SFDVKD. CDR3 coding DNA: TGTGCCACCAGTGATTCGCGACAGATGAGCACAGATACGCAGTATTTT. It encodes CATSDSRQMSTDTQYF.

This clonotype was picked up many times. This chain joins TRBV6-5 and TRBJ1-3, with D unresolved. The CDR3 consists of 14 residues. With 2 bases removed from V and 0 bases from J, the gap between germline ends came to 5 bases. Germline V gives CDR1 MNHEY, CDR2 SVGAGI. The CDR3 sequence: CASSYGASGNTIYF. For the CDR3, the DNA is TGTGCCAGCAGTTACGGTGCCTCTGGAAACACCATATATTTT.

This rearrangement joins TRBV6-6 to TRBJ2-1, with D perhaps TRBD1 (5 bases). Germline CDR1 MNHNY, CDR2 SVGAGI (reference sequence). This CDR3 has 15 amino acids. V shed 5 bases and J shed 2 bases, with 13 bases lying between them. The DNA of the CDR3 is TGTGCCAGCAGTGCACAGGTCCCCACCTACAATGAGCAGTTCTTC. This codes for CASSAQVPTYNEQFF.